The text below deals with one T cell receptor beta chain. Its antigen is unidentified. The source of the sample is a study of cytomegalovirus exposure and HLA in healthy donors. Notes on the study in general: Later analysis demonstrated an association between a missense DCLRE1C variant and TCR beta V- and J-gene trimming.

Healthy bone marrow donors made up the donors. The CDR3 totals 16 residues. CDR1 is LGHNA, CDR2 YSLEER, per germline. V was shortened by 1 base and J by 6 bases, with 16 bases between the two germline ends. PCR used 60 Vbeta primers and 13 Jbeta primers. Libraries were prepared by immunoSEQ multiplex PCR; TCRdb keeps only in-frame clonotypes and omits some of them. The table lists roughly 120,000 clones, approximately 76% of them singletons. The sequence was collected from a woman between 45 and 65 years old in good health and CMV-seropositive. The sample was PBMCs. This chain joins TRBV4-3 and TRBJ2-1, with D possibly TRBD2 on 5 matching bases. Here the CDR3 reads CASSQGGAGWVNEQFF. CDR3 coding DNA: TGCGCCAGCAGCCAAGGGGGTGCGGGTTGGGTCAATGAGCAGTTCTTC.